Described below is a single TCR beta chain sequence and its context. Per the authors' pipeline: Using reference gene primer amplification, nucleated cell counts were estimated. Assay used: immunoSEQ multiplex PCR; TCRdb lists only in-frame clones, some missing. V and J calls and clone size are copied from that table; D and trimming were computed from the DNA. The profile shows 200,000 to 250,000 clones, 88% of them singletons. Germline CDR1 is SEHNR and CDR2 is FQNEAQ (reference sequence). Trimming removed 4 bases at V and 5 bases at J, with 12 bases between. The CDR3 has 14 amino acids. This sample is part of a study of blood T cell repertoires in COVID-19. Study context: In each case, the material was cDNA or gDNA derived from T cells, B-cell-depleted T cells, or PBMCs.

The sample comprised peripheral blood. The V call is TRBV7-9, the J call TRBJ1-5; D remains unclear. The TCR comes from an older man with acute or convalescent COVID-19. The CDR3 sequence: CASSSREPYQPQHF. The DNA of the CDR3 is TGTGCCAGCAGCTCGAGGGAACCCTATCAGCCCCAGCATTTT.